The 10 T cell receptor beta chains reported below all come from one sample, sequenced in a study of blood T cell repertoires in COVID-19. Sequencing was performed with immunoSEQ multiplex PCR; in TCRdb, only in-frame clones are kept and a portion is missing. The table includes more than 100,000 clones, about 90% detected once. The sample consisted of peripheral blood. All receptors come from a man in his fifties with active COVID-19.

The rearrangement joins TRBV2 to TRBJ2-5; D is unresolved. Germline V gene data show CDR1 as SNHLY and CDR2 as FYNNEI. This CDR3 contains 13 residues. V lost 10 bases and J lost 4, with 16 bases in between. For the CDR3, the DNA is TGTGCCACCTCGCGGTACGGCGGAGAGACCCAGTACTTC. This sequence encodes CATSRYGGETQYF.

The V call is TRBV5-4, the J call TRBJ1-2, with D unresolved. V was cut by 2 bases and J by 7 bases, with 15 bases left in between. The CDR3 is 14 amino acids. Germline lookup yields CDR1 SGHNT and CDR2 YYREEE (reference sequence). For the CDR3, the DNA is TGTGCCAGCAGCTTCGCAGGCCTGCCGGCTGGCTACACCTTC. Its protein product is CASSFAGLPAGYTF.

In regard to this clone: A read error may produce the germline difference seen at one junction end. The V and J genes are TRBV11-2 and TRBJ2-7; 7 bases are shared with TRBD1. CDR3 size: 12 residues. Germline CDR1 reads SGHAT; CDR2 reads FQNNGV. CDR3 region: CASSPKQGTLHF. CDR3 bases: TGTGCCAGCAGCCCTAAACAGGGGACGTTACACTTC. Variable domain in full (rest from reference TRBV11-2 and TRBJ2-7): EAGVAQSPRYKIIEKRQSVAFWCNPISGHATLYWYQQILGQGPKLLIQFQNNGVVDDSQLPKDRFSAERLKGVDSTLKIQPAKLEDSAVYLCASSPKQGTLHFGPGTRLTVT.

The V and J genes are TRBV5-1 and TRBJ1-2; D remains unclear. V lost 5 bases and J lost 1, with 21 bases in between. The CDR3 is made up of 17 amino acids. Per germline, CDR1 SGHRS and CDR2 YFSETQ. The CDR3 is CASRRQYNSGSNYGYTF. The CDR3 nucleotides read TGCGCCAGCAGGAGGCAGTACAACTCGGGAAGTAACTATGGCTACACCTTC. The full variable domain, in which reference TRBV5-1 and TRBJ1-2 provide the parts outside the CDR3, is KAGVTQTPRYLIKTRGQQVTLSCSPISGHRSVSWYQQTPGQGLQFLFEYFSETQRNKGNFPGRFSGRQFSNSRSEMNVSTLELGDSALYLCASRRQYNSGSNYGYTFGSGTRLTVV.

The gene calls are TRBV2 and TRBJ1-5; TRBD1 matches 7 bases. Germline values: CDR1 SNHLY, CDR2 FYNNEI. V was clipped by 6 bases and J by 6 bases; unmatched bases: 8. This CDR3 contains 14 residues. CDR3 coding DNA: TGTGCCAGCAGGGAGGGGGCGCCAGGTCAGCCCCAGCATTTT. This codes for CASREGAPGQPQHF.

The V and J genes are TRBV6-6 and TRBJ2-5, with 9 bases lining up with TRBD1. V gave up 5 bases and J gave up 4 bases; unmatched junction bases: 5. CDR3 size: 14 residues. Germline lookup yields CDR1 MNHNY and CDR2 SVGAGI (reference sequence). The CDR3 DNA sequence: TGTGCCAGCAGTCCTGACAGGGGGATAGAGACCCAGTACTTC. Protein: CASSPDRGIETQYF.

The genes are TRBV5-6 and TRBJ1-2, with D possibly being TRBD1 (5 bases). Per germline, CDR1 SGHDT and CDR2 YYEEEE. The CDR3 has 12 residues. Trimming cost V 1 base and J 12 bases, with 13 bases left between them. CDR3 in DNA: TGTGCCAGCAGCTTGAAACGCCAGACAGACACCTTC. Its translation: CASSLKRQTDTF. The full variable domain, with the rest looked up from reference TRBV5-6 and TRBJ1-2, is DAGVTQSPTHLIKTRGQQVTLRCSPKSGHDTVSWYQQALGQGPQFIFQYYEEEERQRGNFPDRFSGHQFPNYSSELNVNALLLGDSALYLCASSLKRQTDTFGSGTRLTVV.

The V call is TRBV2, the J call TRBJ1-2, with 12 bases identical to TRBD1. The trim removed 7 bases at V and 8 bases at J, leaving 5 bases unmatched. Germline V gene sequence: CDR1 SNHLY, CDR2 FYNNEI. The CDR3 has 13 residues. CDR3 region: CASTLGTGGGYTF. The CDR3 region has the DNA TGTGCCAGCACCCTGGGGACAGGGGGCGGCTACACCTTC. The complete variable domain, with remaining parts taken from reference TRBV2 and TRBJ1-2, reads EPEVTQTPSHQVTQMGQEVILRCVPISNHLYFYWYRQILGQKVEFLVSFYNNEISEKSEIFDDQFSVERPDGSNFTLKIRSTKLEDSAMYFCASTLGTGGGYTFGSGTRLTVV.

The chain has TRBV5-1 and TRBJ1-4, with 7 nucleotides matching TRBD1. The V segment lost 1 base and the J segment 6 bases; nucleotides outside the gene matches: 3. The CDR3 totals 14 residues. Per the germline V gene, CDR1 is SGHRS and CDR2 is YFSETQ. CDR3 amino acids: CASSLTGEDEKLFF. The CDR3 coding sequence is TGCGCCAGCAGCTTGACAGGGGAAGATGAAAAACTGTTTTTT.

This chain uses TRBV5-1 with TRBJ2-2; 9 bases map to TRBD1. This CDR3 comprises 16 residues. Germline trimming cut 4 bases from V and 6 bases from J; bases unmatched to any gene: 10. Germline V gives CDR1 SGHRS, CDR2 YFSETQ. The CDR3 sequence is CASSPAADRGSGELFF. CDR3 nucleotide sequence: TGCGCCAGCAGCCCCGCCGCGGACAGGGGCTCCGGGGAGCTGTTTTTT.